These 24 T cell receptor beta chains came from one sample sequenced in a study of blood T cell repertoires in COVID-19. Produced via immunoSEQ multiplex PCR; TCRdb's table is partial and in-frame only. This sample has some 40,000 clones, with around 90% found just once. The sample was peripheral blood. The receptors come from a human donor in a cohort sampled during active COVID-19.

The sample holds a few counts of this clone. The chain uses TRBV3-1 (or the pseudogene TRBV3-2) and TRBJ2-7; 7 bases line up with TRBD2. This CDR3 contains 15 residues. From germline, CDR1 is LGHDT and CDR2 YNNKEL (reference sequence). With V trimmed by 4 bases and J by 0 bases, 6 bases remained unmatched. In DNA form, the CDR3 reads TGTGCCAGCAGCCCCCGCGGGAGTCCCTCCTACGAGCAGTACTTC. The encoded protein is CASSPRGSPSYEQYF.

This sequence joins TRBV27 and TRBJ2-3; a weak D match, TRBD1 (5 bases). This CDR3 comprises 14 residues. Germline V gene data show CDR1 as MNHEY and CDR2 as SMNVEV (reference sequence). The germline V and J ends were trimmed by 2 bases and 1 base, with 7 bases remaining between them. The CDR3 DNA is TGTGCCAGCAGTTTAACCAGGGGCACAGATACGCAGTATTTT. Amino acid sequence: CASSLTRGTDTQYF.

The chain uses TRBV7-3 and TRBJ2-7; TRBD1 aligns across 10 bases. Germline CDR1 reads SGHTA; CDR2 reads FQGTGA. The CDR3 is made up of 13 amino acids. V lost 5 bases and J lost 6; bases outside the gene matches: 4. DNA of the CDR3: TGTGCCAGCAGCCGCGGACAGGGGGGCGAGCAGTACTTC. Encoded protein: CASSRGQGGEQYF.

The chain couples TRBV24-1 to TRBJ2-2, with 8 bases aligning to TRBD1. Germline V lookup: CDR1 KGHDR, CDR2 SFDVKD. Trimming removed 3 bases from V and 0 bases from J; junction bases left unmatched: 5. This CDR3 is built from 17 residues. CDR3 nucleotide sequence: TGTGCCACCAGTGATCCACAGGGGGACGCGAACACCGGGGAGCTGTTTTTT. This encodes CATSDPQGDANTGELFF.

The rearrangement links TRBV7-9 to TRBJ2-1; D is unclear. Germline-derived CDR1 and CDR2 are SEHNR and FQNEAQ (reference sequence). V lost 5 bases to trimming and J lost 2 bases, with 16 bases between them. The CDR3 runs to 16 residues. The DNA for the CDR3 is TGTGCCAGCAGCAGTCGAAAGACGGGTACCTACAATGAGCAGTTCTTC. Residues: CASSSRKTGTYNEQFF.

The V and J genes are TRBV7-3 and TRBJ2-3, with 10 positions matching TRBD2. The J segment lost 5 bases and the V segment lost 1 base, leaving 3 bases of the junction unmatched. The V gene's germline CDR1 is SGHTA and CDR2 FQGTGA. CDR3 length: 15 residues. The CDR3 nucleotides are TGTGCCAGCAGCTTAAGGCTAGCGGGAGTAGATACGCAGTATTTT. It encodes CASSLRLAGVDTQYF.

This chain uses TRBV11-1 with TRBJ2-7; the match to TRBD2 covers 14 bases. The V gene's germline CDR1 is SGHAT and CDR2 FQDESV (reference sequence). Germline trimming cut 5 bases from V and 6 bases from J; bases unmatched to any gene: 6. The CDR3 extends over 15 amino acids. In DNA form, the CDR3 reads TGTGCCAGCAGCCCCGGACTAGCGGGAGGTTTCGAGCAGTACTTC. Translating gives CASSPGLAGGFEQYF.

The chain joins TRBV7-2 to TRBJ1-6, with D perhaps matching TRBD1 (6 bases). The CDR3 contains 16 residues. Germline V gene sequence: CDR1 SGHTA, CDR2 FQGNSA. V dropped 1 base and J dropped 5 bases, with 12 bases sitting between them. The CDR3 DNA is TGTGCCAGCAGCTTAGGGACAGATAAAAATAATTCACCCCTCCACTTT. Its translation is CASSLGTDKNNSPLHF.

The chain joins TRBV2 to TRBJ2-1; TRBD2 matches 9 bases. Germline V lookup: CDR1 SNHLY, CDR2 FYNNEI. The CDR3 loop spans 14 amino acids. With 7 bases clipped from V and 9 bases from J, the junction kept 10 bases outside the gene matches. CDR3 in DNA: TGTGCCAGCAAGCGAGTAGCGGGAGAACCTGAGCAGTTCTTC. This translates into CASKRVAGEPEQFF.

The chain employs TRBV7-2 and TRBJ2-3; D is undetermined. CDR1 and CDR2 from the germline V gene are SGHTA and FQGNSA. This CDR3 region has 14 residues. Trimming took off 5 bases at V and 6 bases at J, with 15 bases between the two ends. CDR3 DNA sequence: TGTGCCAGCAGCCCCTCAGCGCCTGTTGATACGCAGTATTTT. Translating it yields CASSPSAPVDTQYF.

This clone was seen a handful of times. The chain is built from TRBV6-4 and TRBJ2-1; 11 bases line up with TRBD2. CDR1 is MRHNA and CDR2 is SNTAGT in the germline V gene. The CDR3 is 17 amino acids. J lost 5 bases, V lost 6 bases, and 12 bases had no gene match. The chain's CDR3 is CASSPTVAGGPNNEQFF. The CDR3 DNA reads as TGTGCCAGCAGCCCTACGGTAGCGGGAGGGCCAAACAATGAGCAGTTCTTC.

The chain joins TRBV6-5 to TRBJ1-4; D unresolved. This CDR3 contains 14 residues. The germline V and J ends were trimmed by 7 bases and 8 bases, with 17 bases remaining between them. The V gene's germline CDR1 is MNHEY and CDR2 SVGAGI. CDR3 bases: TGTGCCAGCACCCTGCAAGCTAAATCAGAAAAACTGTTTTTT. Translating it yields CASTLQAKSEKLFF.

The chain links TRBV13 to TRBJ2-2; 14 positions match TRBD2. Germline V CDR1 and CDR2: PRHDT, FYEKMQ (reference sequence). Trimming took 5 bases from V and 5 from J; bases not matched to a gene: 4. This CDR3 is built from 16 residues. The CDR3: CASSQGLAGETGELFF. The CDR3 nucleotides read TGTGCCAGCAGCCAGGGACTAGCGGGAGAAACCGGGGAGCTGTTTTTT.

This chain joins TRBV12-3 or TRBV12-4 and TRBJ2-3, with a tentative D call TRBD2 (6 bases). There are 12 residues in the CDR3. V lost 7 bases and J 4 bases, leaving 9 bases between the germline ends. This CDR3 is CASKTGADTQYF. CDR3 DNA: TGTGCCAGCAAAACGGGGGCAGATACGCAGTATTTT.

This clone was seen once. This chain joins TRBV4-1 and TRBJ2-7; D may be TRBD1 (6 bases). V was shortened by 1 base and J by 4 bases, with 14 bases between the two germline ends. Germline V gene sequence: CDR1 MGHRA, CDR2 YSYEKL. The CDR3 covers 15 residues. As DNA, the CDR3 is TGCGCCAGCAGCCAAGGGGGACAATACGGGTACGAGCAGTACTTC. Translation gives CASSQGGQYGYEQYF.

This rearrangement joins TRBV7-8 to TRBJ2-7, with 14 positions matching TRBD2. CDR1 and CDR2 from the germline V gene are SGHVS and FQNEAQ. The CDR3 runs 16 residues. V shed 0 bases, J shed 4 bases, and the junction held 2 bases outside the gene matches. The CDR3 sequence: CASSLAGTSGSYEQYF. The CDR3 DNA reads as TGTGCCAGCAGCTTAGCAGGGACTAGCGGGAGTTACGAGCAGTACTTC.

This clone was observed once. V gene TRBV19 combines with J gene TRBJ1-5, with 10 positions matching TRBD1. The CDR3 spans 16 residues. The germline CDR1 and CDR2 sequences are LNHDA and SQIVND (reference sequence). Trimming cost V 6 bases and J 3 bases; bases outside gene matches: 8. CDR3 coding DNA: TGTGCCAGTAGCCCCCGGGACAGGGGCCTCAATCAGCCCCAGCATTTT. Protein sequence: CASSPRDRGLNQPQHF.

The J gene is TRBJ2-3, the V gene TRBV27; 16 positions match TRBD2. J gave up 2 bases and V 3 bases, and 11 bases lay outside the gene matches. CDR1 MNHEY and CDR2 SMNVEV come from the germline V gene (reference sequence). The CDR3 loop spans 20 amino acids. The CDR3 loop reads CASSLGRGLAGGMSTDTQYF. As DNA, the CDR3 is TGTGCCAGCAGTTTGGGGAGGGGACTAGCGGGAGGGATGTCCACAGATACGCAGTATTTT.

This clone was seen only a few times. The rearrangement uses TRBV9 and TRBJ1-1; D not certain. Germline V gene data show CDR1 as SGDLS and CDR2 as YYNGEE. V was shortened by 4 bases and J by 5 bases, with 12 bases between the two germline ends. The CDR3 is 13 amino acids. The CDR3 region has the DNA TGTGCCAGCAGCAGAGGAGATGGTACTGAAGCTTTCTTT. Its translation is CASSRGDGTEAFF. The full variable domain, in which reference TRBV9 and TRBJ1-1 provide the parts outside the CDR3, is DSGVTQTPKHLITATGQRVTLRCSPRSGDLSVYWYQQSLDQGLQFLIQYYNGEERAKGNILERFSAQQFPDLHSELNLSSLELGDSALYFCASSRGDGTEAFFGQGTRLTVV.

This chain links TRBV18 with TRBJ2-1; 8 bases match TRBD1. V dropped 5 bases and J dropped 6; count of bases not matched to a gene: 9. Germline CDR1 and CDR2: KGHSH and LQKENI. The CDR3 has 15 amino acids. The CDR3 nucleotides are TGTGCCAGCTCAGCACAGGGACAGGTATCCAATGAGCAGTTCTTC. Its translation: CASSAQGQVSNEQFF.

V and J are TRBV7-2 and TRBJ1-2; no clear D. The CDR3 totals 15 residues. Germline values: CDR1 SGHTA, CDR2 FQGNSA. The germline V and J ends were trimmed by 1 base and 5 bases, with 14 bases remaining between them. The CDR3 DNA reads TGTGCCAGCAGCTTAGGGCCCGGAACGACTTATGGCTACACCTTC. Translating it yields CASSLGPGTTYGYTF.

The CDR3 DNA follows: TGTGCCAGCAGCCCGTTAGACTACGAGCAGTACTTC. The encoded protein is CASSPLDYEQYF. J is TRBJ2-7 and V is TRBV7-2; no definite D call. The CDR3 consists of 12 residues. V dropped 5 bases and J dropped 3 bases, with 8 bases sitting between them. Looked up from germline, CDR1 is SGHTA and CDR2 is FQGNSA.

The rearrangement uses TRBV28 and TRBJ2-7; 7 bases fit TRBD1. V lost 5 bases to trimming and J lost 4 bases; unmatched junction nucleotides: 5. Germline V gives CDR1 MDHEN, CDR2 SYDVKM. This CDR3 spans 13 amino acids. The CDR3 DNA follows: TGTGCCAGCAGTAGACAGGGCGAGTACGAGCAGTACTTC. Its translation: CASSRQGEYEQYF.

The rearrangement links TRBV27 to TRBJ2-7, with 10 bases identical to TRBD2. This CDR3 is built from 14 residues. V dropped 8 bases and J dropped 4; count of bases not matched to a gene: 8. Germline V gene sequence: CDR1 MNHEY, CDR2 SMNVEV (reference sequence). This CDR3 reads CASALGLASYEQYF. CDR3 in DNA: TGTGCCAGCGCGCTGGGACTAGCGTCGTACGAGCAGTACTTC.